The sequence of this T cell receptor beta chain was determined in a study of T cells after yellow fever vaccination. One entry per CDR3 protein, called by TCRdb with MiXCR from the 5' RACE reads. This table holds a few hundred thousand distinct CDR3 sequences, around 7% found once. The sample holds a few counts of this clonotype. CDR3 length equals 18 residues. J lost 2 bases, V lost 3 bases, and 7 bases had no gene match. Per the germline V gene, CDR1 is LNHDA and CDR2 is SQIVND (reference sequence). This sequence was found in a man aged 18-30 years who received the YFV17D yellow fever vaccine. The input for sequencing was PBMCs, taken roughly 45 days after the first yellow fever vaccination. The V call is TRBV19, the J call TRBJ2-6, with 10 bases lining up with TRBD2. CDR3 residues: CASSILSGGATGANVLTF. The CDR3 DNA is TGTGCCAGTAGTATTTTGAGCGGGGGGGCCACTGGGGCCAACGTCCTGACTTTC.